These 20 T cell receptor beta chains came from one sample sequenced in a study of cytomegalovirus exposure and HLA in healthy donors. Researchers ran the PCR with 60 Vbeta and 13 Jbeta primers. Here immunoSEQ multiplex PCR was the method, and the copy in TCRdb shows in-frame clones only, minus some. The sample has about 160,000 clones; roughly 85% are singletons. The sequenced sample was PBMCs. Receptors were obtained from a male donor in good health and CMV-seropositive.

The rearrangement links TRBV28 to TRBJ1-3; the match to TRBD1 covers 7 bases. Germline values: CDR1 MDHEN, CDR2 SYDVKM. The CDR3 spans 16 residues. The V segment lost 6 bases and the J segment 0 bases; nucleotides outside the gene matches: 8. CDR3 residues: CASSEGTVYSGNTIYF. DNA for the CDR3: TGTGCCAGCAGCGAGGGGACAGTTTACTCTGGAAACACCATATATTTT.

The sample holds many counts of this clone. This rearrangement joins TRBV4-3 to TRBJ2-7, with 10 bases identical to TRBD2. J was trimmed by 5 bases and V by 4 bases; bases with no gene match: 14. The CDR3 runs 17 residues. CDR1 LGHNA and CDR2 YSLEER come from the germline V gene. Here the CDR3 DNA reads TGCGCCAGCAGCCTCCACTTCGCTAGCGGGAGAACCAACGAGCAGTACTTC. It is translated as CASSLHFASGRTNEQYF.

The genes are TRBV19 and TRBJ1-2, with D perhaps TRBD1 (6 bases). Per germline, CDR1 LNHDA and CDR2 SQIVND (reference sequence). The CDR3 spans 14 residues. Trimming took off 6 bases at V and 4 bases at J, with 15 bases between the two ends. CDR3 loop: CASRLQGTPYGYTF. In DNA form, the CDR3 reads TGTGCCAGTAGGTTACAGGGTACCCCCTATGGCTACACCTTC.

The chain combines TRBV11-2 with TRBJ1-4; maybe TRBD1 (6 bases). The CDR3 runs 15 residues. The germline CDR1 and CDR2 sequences are SGHAT and FQNNGV. V was trimmed by 7 bases and J by 4 bases, leaving 16 bases between them. The CDR3, as DNA: TGTGCCAGCACCCCGACCGGGACACGTAATGAAAAACTGTTTTTT. Encoded protein: CASTPTGTRNEKLFF.

The chain employs TRBV18 and TRBJ1-3, with 10 bases lining up with TRBD1. The CDR3 is made up of 14 amino acids. Germline CDR1 and CDR2: KGHSH and LQKENI. The V and J ends lost 5 bases and 6 bases, in that order; junction bases with no gene match: 4. This CDR3 is CASSIGQGENTIYF. In DNA, the CDR3 is TGTGCCAGCTCAATTGGACAGGGGGAAAACACCATATATTTT.

The chain employs TRBV19 and TRBJ1-5, with TRBD1 matching 8 bases. The junction had 11 bases not matched to a gene; V was cut back by 7 bases and J by 6 bases. In germline, CDR1 is LNHDA, CDR2 SQIVND (reference sequence). This CDR3 has 15 residues. The CDR3: CASKLTGGVGQPQHF. The CDR3 DNA is TGTGCCAGTAAACTCACAGGGGGAGTTGGTCAGCCCCAGCATTTT.

The chain uses TRBV9 and TRBJ2-1; D is perhaps TRBD2 (5 bases). V gave up 3 bases and J gave up 0 bases, with 16 bases separating them. This CDR3 is 17 amino acids long. CDR1 and CDR2 (germline): SGDLS, YYNGEE. CDR3 residues: CASSAPTSTSSYNEQFF. The DNA for the CDR3 is TGTGCCAGCAGCGCCCCGACCTCCACTAGCTCCTACAATGAGCAGTTCTTC.

The CDR3 reads CASSASTGVGYEQYF. DNA of the CDR3: TGTGCCAGCAGCGCGTCAACAGGGGTGGGTTACGAGCAGTACTTC. The rearrangement joins TRBV9 to TRBJ2-7, with 7 bases identical to TRBD1. Germline V gene lookup returns CDR1 SGDLS and CDR2 YYNGEE. After removal of 3 bases from V and 4 bases from J, the junction contained 10 bases not matched to a gene. This CDR3 contains 15 residues.

In DNA form, the CDR3 reads TGTGCCAGCAGAGATAAGGGGCGACAGGGTGAAGCTTTCTTT. It codes for CASRDKGRQGEAFF. V and J are TRBV7-2 and TRBJ1-1; 7 nucleotides line up with TRBD1. CDR3 length: 14 amino acids. The V segment lost 6 bases and the J segment 7 bases; nucleotides outside the gene matches: 11. CDR1 and CDR2 from the germline V gene are SGHTA and FQGNSA.

The chain uses TRBV25-1 and TRBJ2-7; D may be TRBD1 (5 bases). This CDR3 spans 12 amino acids. Trimming removed 6 bases from V and 5 bases from J, with 11 bases in between. From germline, CDR1 is MGHDK and CDR2 SYGVNS. Here the CDR3 reads CASSSQGNEQYF. For the CDR3, the DNA is TGTGCCAGCAGCAGTCAGGGAAACGAGCAGTACTTC.

The chain couples TRBV19 to TRBJ1-2, with a tentative D call TRBD1 (5 bases). V shed 10 bases and J shed 4 bases, with 10 bases lying between them. The CDR3 has 11 residues. Germline V lookup: CDR1 LNHDA, CDR2 SQIVND (reference sequence). The CDR3 protein is CATGHLYGYTF. CDR3 nucleotides: TGTGCCACCGGACACCTCTATGGCTACACCTTC.

The chain recombines TRBV5-1 with TRBJ2-3; 9 bases map to TRBD2. Trimming cost V 3 bases and J 2 bases; bases outside gene matches: 7. The CDR3 sequence is 16 residues long. In germline, CDR1 is SGHRS, CDR2 YFSETQ. CDR3 amino acids: CASSSGLAFTTDTQYF. The CDR3 DNA sequence: TGCGCCAGCAGCTCAGGACTAGCGTTCACCACAGATACGCAGTATTTT.

Details on this clone: A junction boundary mismatches the germline segment, possibly from a read error. Other DNA sequences in this sample translate to the same CDR3. The chain has TRBV6-6 and TRBJ1-1; TRBD1 agrees at 7 bases. The CDR3 loop spans 15 amino acids. CDR1 MNHNY and CDR2 SVGAGI come from the germline V gene (reference sequence). CDR3 sequence reads: CASSSPGQSNTEAFF. The DNA for the CDR3 is TGTGCCAGCAGCTCACCGGGACAGTCGAACACTGAGGCTTTCTTT.

This clone showed up just once. Compared with germline, one end of the junction differs, possibly owing to a read error. This sequence joins TRBV29-1 and TRBJ2-4, with 9 bases identical to TRBD1. This CDR3 region has 14 residues. Germline V CDR1 and CDR2: SQVTM, ANQGSEA. The DNA of the CDR3 is TGCAGCGGCGGATCCGGGACAGGGCAAAACAGTCAGTACTTC. It codes for CSGGSGTGQNSQYF.

The CDR3: CASSYRDRGLANYGYTF. CDR3 nucleotides: TGTGCCAGCAGTTACCGGGACAGGGGATTAGCTAACTATGGCTACACCTTC. This sequence joins TRBV27 and TRBJ1-2; 10 bases fit TRBD1. After removal of 4 bases from V and 0 bases from J, the junction contained 8 bases not matched to a gene. In germline, CDR1 is MNHEY, CDR2 SMNVEV (reference sequence). This CDR3 contains 17 residues.

The chain carries TRBV7-6 and TRBJ2-3, with 10 nucleotides matching TRBD2. The J segment lost 3 bases and the V segment lost 2 bases, leaving 2 bases of the junction unmatched. Germline V gives CDR1 SGHVS, CDR2 FNYEAQ. The length of the CDR3 is 15 residues. The CDR3 spells CASSLSSGSTDTQYF. The DNA of the CDR3 is TGTGCCAGCAGCTTATCTAGCGGGAGTACAGATACGCAGTATTTT.

The chain combines TRBV9 with TRBJ2-3, with TRBD2 identical over 14 bases. J lost 2 bases, V lost 3 bases, and 11 bases had no gene match. The CDR3 is 19 amino acids. Germline assignment: CDR1 SGDLS and CDR2 YYNGEE. This CDR3 is CASSGPAGLAGDVTDTQYF. The CDR3 nucleotides are TGTGCCAGCAGCGGTCCTGCGGGACTAGCGGGGGACGTCACAGATACGCAGTATTTT.

V gene TRBV14 combines with J gene TRBJ1-3, with a possible D match to TRBD1 (6 bases). V lost 3 bases to trimming and J lost 4 bases, with 19 bases between them. The CDR3 runs 17 residues. Germline CDR1 and CDR2: SGHDN and FVKESK. In DNA, the CDR3 is TGTGCCAGCAGCCACCTCACGGGGGGCGCTGAAGGAAACACCATATATTTT. Residues: CASSHLTGGAEGNTIYF.

The chain employs TRBV30 and TRBJ1-5; D gene ambiguous. Germline V gives CDR1 GTSNPN, CDR2 SVGIG (reference sequence). With 1 base removed from V and 2 bases from J, the gap between germline ends came to 15 bases. CDR3 size: 16 residues. The DNA of the CDR3 is TGTGCCTGGAGTGCCGGGAGCGACCGGGGCAATCAGCCCCAGCATTTT. Translation gives CAWSAGSDRGNQPQHF. The full variable domain, its missing parts supplied by reference TRBV30 and TRBJ1-5, is SQTIHQWPATLVQPVGSPLSLECTVEGTSNPNLYWYRQAAGRGLQLLFYSVGIGQISSEVPQNLSASRPQDRQFILSSKKLLLSDSGFYLCAWSAGSDRGNQPQHFGDGTRLSIL.

The genes are TRBV19 and TRBJ2-1, with a tentative D call TRBD2 (6 bases). Trimming stripped 3 bases from V and 9 bases from J, with 15 bases between. This CDR3 has 14 residues. Per the germline V gene, CDR1 is LNHDA and CDR2 is SQIVND (reference sequence). Here the CDR3 DNA reads TGTGCCAGTAGTATCTCGGGGGATCGGAGTGAGCAGTTCTTC. Encoded protein: CASSISGDRSEQFF.